These 27 T cell receptor beta chains were sequenced from one sample in a study of shared clonotypes between healthy human individuals (dated by TCRdb to about 2020). Receptor amplification or capture employed the immunoSEQ multiplex PCR assay. In TCRdb, the immuneACCESS table is reduced to in-frame sequences with V and J assigned. These tables do not hold every clone; where another copy was compared, an unresolved V gene accounts for under half, and the others remain unexplained. This sample is represented by some 1.5 million clones; around 95% of them were singletons. Approximately 1.1% of the sample is held by the ten biggest clonotypes. Sequencing was carried out using naive CD4+ T cells sorted from blood. This specimen's cell subset or site label, per the study, means: CD45RA+ positively selected. The receptors stem from a man younger than 45 in good health.

The genes are TRBV4-3 and TRBJ1-2; tentative D call: TRBD1 (5 bases). With 3 bases removed from V and 8 bases from J, the gap between germline ends came to 16 bases. The CDR3 has 14 amino acids. CDR1 is LGHNA, CDR2 YSLEER, per germline. The CDR3 here is CASSQGGEGRGYTF. In DNA, the CDR3 is TGCGCCAGCAGCCAGGGGGGGGAGGGCCGAGGCTACACCTTC.

The count of this clone is one. The chain is built from TRBV30 and TRBJ1-5; the match to TRBD1 covers 8 bases. Losses at the gene ends were 2 bases for V and 4 bases for J; bases not matched to a gene: 4. From germline, CDR1 is GTSNPN and CDR2 SVGIG (reference sequence). This CDR3 is 14 amino acids long. The CDR3 bases are TGTGCCTGGAGTCCCGGGACAGGAAATCAGCCCCAGCATTTT. It translates to CAWSPGTGNQPQHF.

Concerning this clone: A read error may account for a junction end that differs from germline. Different DNA sequences within this sample yield the same CDR3. V gene TRBV18 combines with J gene TRBJ2-1; D ambiguous. Germline CDR1 and CDR2: KGHSH and LQKENI. This CDR3 region has 13 residues. CDR3 DNA: TGTGCCAGCTCGCCACTTGTCAGCAATGAGCAGTTCTTC. Amino acids: CASSPLVSNEQFF.

V gene TRBV28 combines with J gene TRBJ1-2; D uncertain. Deletions cut 1 base from V and 8 bases from J, with 17 bases between. Germline V lookup: CDR1 MDHEN, CDR2 SYDVKM. This CDR3 spans 15 amino acids. CDR3 sequence reads: CASSLSTTGGRGYTF. The CDR3, as DNA: TGTGCCAGCAGTTTATCCACAACGGGAGGGAGGGGCTACACCTTC.

The gene calls are TRBV19 and TRBJ2-1, with D unclear. With 0 bases removed from V and 13 bases from J, the gap between germline ends came to 13 bases. Germline V gene sequence: CDR1 LNHDA, CDR2 SQIVND (reference sequence). The CDR3 spans 13 residues. This CDR3 reads CASSIDPRGIQFF. The DNA for the CDR3 is TGTGCCAGTAGTATAGACCCTAGAGGCATCCAGTTCTTC.

The J gene is TRBJ1-1, the V gene TRBV28, with D possibly TRBD1 on 5 matching bases. Germline-derived CDR1 and CDR2 are MDHEN and SYDVKM. The CDR3 sequence is 15 residues long. Trimming shortened V by 7 bases and J by 0 bases, and 15 bases separated the two germline ends. CDR3 nucleotide sequence: TGTGCCAGCACTACTGGTGGGGCCATGAACACTGAAGCTTTCTTT. Translating it yields CASTTGGAMNTEAFF.

The chain carries TRBV14 and TRBJ2-1, with D possibly TRBD2 on 5 matching bases. From germline, CDR1 is SGHDN and CDR2 FVKESK. The ends were cut back, 8 bases at V and 7 bases at J, with 15 bases in the middle. CDR3 length equals 13 residues. The CDR3 spells CASLRGGSNEQFF. As DNA, the CDR3 is TGTGCCAGCCTACGCGGCGGGTCAAATGAGCAGTTCTTC.

The table lists this clone with a count of one. The rearrangement joins TRBV10-3 to TRBJ2-6, with unresolved D. V lost 4 bases and J lost 3, with 7 bases in between. Germline-derived CDR1 and CDR2 are ENHRY and SYGVKD. The CDR3 totals 14 residues. In nucleotides, the CDR3 is TGTGCCATCAGTGCAAAGCTTGGGGCCAACGTCCTGACTTTC. It translates to CAISAKLGANVLTF.

The CDR3 spells CASSPRGGLYGYTF. CDR3 DNA: TGTGCCAGCAGTCCGAGGGGGGGCCTCTATGGCTACACCTTC. The rearrangement joins TRBV6-1 to TRBJ1-2, with D tentatively TRBD1 (6 bases). The ends were cut back, 5 bases at V and 4 bases at J, with 14 bases in the middle. CDR3 length: 14 amino acids. Germline CDR1 MNHNS, CDR2 SASEGT.

Only one count was recorded for this clone. The rearrangement links TRBV5-1 to TRBJ2-5; 8 bases fit TRBD2. Germline CDR1 SGHRS, CDR2 YFSETQ. This CDR3 is 16 amino acids long. Trimming removed 3 bases from V and 5 bases from J; junction bases left unmatched: 12. CDR3 residues: CASSSKTGLARETQYF. For the CDR3, the DNA is TGCGCCAGCAGCTCTAAGACAGGACTAGCCCGGGAGACCCAGTACTTC.

The rearrangement links TRBV10-3 to TRBJ2-3; D remains ambiguous. V lost 5 bases to trimming and J lost 2 bases, with 14 bases between them. The CDR3 consists of 15 residues. Germline V gene sequence: CDR1 ENHRY, CDR2 SYGVKD. The CDR3 protein is CAISLGQDPTDTQYF. CDR3 nucleotide sequence: TGTGCCATCAGTCTTGGCCAGGACCCCACAGATACGCAGTATTTT.

CDR3 DNA sequence: TGTGCCAGCAAACTCGACCCAAACCGGGGCTATGGCTACACCTTC. Its protein is CASKLDPNRGYGYTF. The rearrangement joins TRBV6-4 to TRBJ1-2, with unresolved D. The V end lost 7 bases, the J end lost 4 bases, and 19 bases lay between the germline ends. Germline CDR1 is MRHNA and CDR2 is SNTAGT. CDR3 length: 15 amino acids.

The rearrangement links TRBV30 to TRBJ2-5; D gene unclear. The CDR3 is made up of 14 amino acids. The germline gives CDR1 GTSNPN, CDR2 SVGIG (reference sequence). Between the trimmed V and J ends, which lost 2 bases and 0 bases, there was a span of 10 bases. The CDR3 sequence is CAWSPDGYQETQYF. In DNA, the CDR3 is TGTGCCTGGAGTCCCGACGGATACCAAGAGACCCAGTACTTC. Full variable domain (missing parts from reference TRBV30 and TRBJ2-5): SQTIHQWPATLVQPVGSPLSLECTVEGTSNPNLYWYRQAAGRGLQLLFYSVGIGQISSEVPQNLSASRPQDRQFILSSKKLLLSDSGFYLCAWSPDGYQETQYFGPGTRLLVL.

This sequence joins TRBV29-1 and TRBJ2-3; weak D call: TRBD1 (6 bases). Germline CDR1 SQVTM, CDR2 ANQGSEA. Between the trimmed V and J ends, which lost 6 bases and 6 bases, there was a span of 22 bases. The CDR3 spans 15 residues. The CDR3 protein is CSVGRTATLTDTQYF. The CDR3 DNA sequence: TGCAGCGTGGGTCGGACAGCCACTCTTACGGATACGCAGTATTTT.

This rearrangement joins TRBV5-1 to TRBJ2-2, with D perhaps TRBD1 (6 bases). CDR3 size: 15 residues. The germline V gene encodes CDR1 SGHRS and CDR2 YFSETQ. Trimming stripped 7 bases from V and 1 base from J, with 14 bases between. The CDR3 coding sequence is TGCGCCAGCGAGAAGACGACAGGGAACACCGGGGAGCTGTTTTTT. Translation gives CASEKTTGNTGELFF.

The gene calls are TRBV28 and TRBJ2-7, with 7 bases identical to TRBD1. Per the germline V gene, CDR1 is MDHEN and CDR2 is SYDVKM. The CDR3 runs 14 residues. V was pared by 6 bases and J by 5 bases, with 10 bases of the junction left unmatched. The CDR3 nucleotides read TGTGCCAGCAGGCCCGGGACAGTGTCTGACGAGCAGTACTTC. It is translated as CASRPGTVSDEQYF.

The chain employs TRBV4-2 and TRBJ1-5; tentatively, D is TRBD1 (6 bases). CDR1 is LGHNA and CDR2 is YNFKEQ in the germline V gene. V lost 2 bases and J 2 bases, leaving 10 bases between the germline ends. The CDR3 loop spans 15 amino acids. The CDR3 here is CASSQQGSRNQPQHF. CDR3 nucleotide sequence: TGTGCCAGCAGCCAACAGGGGTCTCGCAATCAGCCCCAGCATTTT.

The chain is built from TRBV4-1 and TRBJ2-2, with D possibly called TRBD1 or TRBD2 (5 bases each). Germline CDR1 and CDR2: MGHRA and YSYEKL. The CDR3 totals 18 residues. V was cut by 2 bases and J by 4 bases, with 20 bases left in between. CDR3 in amino acids: CASSQLRGDGTPTGELFF. For the CDR3, the DNA is TGCGCCAGCAGCCAACTCCGTGGGGACGGAACCCCCACCGGGGAGCTGTTTTTT.

The gene calls are TRBV11-3 and TRBJ2-3; the D is unclear. The germline V gene has CDR1 SGHNT and CDR2 YENEEA. The CDR3 has 14 residues. The V and J ends lost 5 bases and 1 base respectively, with 10 bases between them. CDR3 residues: CASSRAGGTDTQYF. Here the CDR3 DNA reads TGTGCCAGCAGCCGAGCTGGGGGCACAGATACGCAGTATTTT.

This chain uses TRBV6-1 with TRBJ2-7; 7 bases map to TRBD2. Germline V gene data show CDR1 as MNHNS and CDR2 as SASEGT. The CDR3 is 16 residues long. Trimming cost V 2 bases and J 0 bases; bases outside gene matches: 7. The CDR3 sequence is CASSEQTSVNSYEQYF. In DNA, the CDR3 is TGTGCCAGCAGTGAACAAACTAGCGTTAACTCCTACGAGCAGTACTTC.

The chain links TRBV28 to TRBJ2-7; D not resolved. The V gene lost 10 bases and the J gene lost 3 bases, with 13 bases spanning the gap. CDR1 is MDHEN, CDR2 SYDVKM, per germline. The CDR3 has 12 amino acids. This CDR3 is CATRKGLYEQYF. CDR3 DNA: TGTGCCACCCGGAAGGGCCTCTACGAGCAGTACTTC.

The chain joins TRBV27 to TRBJ1-1, with 9 bases identical to TRBD1. The length of the CDR3 is 14 residues. Germline CDR1 reads MNHEY; CDR2 reads SMNVEV (reference sequence). The ends lost 8 bases at V and 6 bases at J; junction bases unmatched: 10. The CDR3: CASGRDRVFSEAFF. The DNA for the CDR3 is TGTGCCAGCGGGCGGGACAGGGTATTTTCTGAAGCTTTCTTT.

The rearrangement uses TRBV5-1 and TRBJ2-1; 11 bases match TRBD2. Trimming at V came to 0 bases and at J to 3 bases, leaving 14 bases not matched to a gene. The CDR3 loop spans 20 amino acids. Germline V gene sequence: CDR1 SGHRS, CDR2 YFSETQ. CDR3 protein: CASSLGGTSGSLGHYNEQFF. DNA for the CDR3: TGCGCCAGCAGCTTGGGGGGGACTAGCGGATCTCTGGGGCACTACAATGAGCAGTTCTTC.

This chain connects TRBV18 to TRBJ1-2; D not resolved. The CDR3 spans 12 residues. V shed 2 bases and J shed 6 bases, with 7 bases lying between them. Germline V gene sequence: CDR1 KGHSH, CDR2 LQKENI. The CDR3: CASSPEKHGYTF. The CDR3 DNA is TGTGCCAGCTCACCAGAGAAACATGGCTACACCTTC.

The chain uses TRBV5-1 and TRBJ2-1; TRBD2 aligns across 15 bases. The length of the CDR3 is 18 residues. The trim removed 3 bases at V and 2 bases at J, leaving 6 bases unmatched. CDR1 and CDR2 from the germline V gene are SGHRS and YFSETQ. This CDR3 reads CASSYGLAGGGTYNEQFF. The CDR3 region has the DNA TGCGCCAGCAGCTACGGACTAGCGGGAGGGGGAACCTACAATGAGCAGTTCTTC. Supplemented by reference TRBV5-1 and TRBJ2-1, the full variable domain reads KAGVTQTPRYLIKTRGQQVTLSCSPISGHRSVSWYQQTPGQGLQFLFEYFSETQRNKGNFPGRFSGRQFSNSRSEMNVSTLELGDSALYLCASSYGLAGGGTYNEQFFGPGTRLTVL.

This chain uses TRBV11-2 with TRBJ2-5; D might be TRBD2 (6 bases). Deletions cut 0 bases from V and 7 bases from J, with 18 bases between. This CDR3 region has 16 residues. CDR1 is SGHAT, CDR2 FQNNGV, per germline. The CDR3 protein is CASSLDWGGGVGTQYF. Written as DNA, the CDR3 is TGTGCCAGCAGCTTAGACTGGGGAGGAGGCGTTGGGACCCAGTACTTC.

The CDR3 sequence is CASSLSLYNEQFF. The CDR3 DNA reads as TGTGCCAGCAGCTTAAGTCTATACAATGAGCAGTTCTTC. The chain recombines TRBV7-3 with TRBJ2-1; D not certain. Per the germline V gene, CDR1 is SGHTA and CDR2 is FQGTGA. This CDR3 has 13 amino acids. The germline V and J ends were trimmed by 1 base and 4 bases, with 5 bases remaining between them.